The 16 T cell receptor beta chains given below trace back to one sample, sequenced in a study of blood T cell repertoires in COVID-19. The protocol was immunoSEQ multiplex PCR, while the TCRdb copy is restricted to in-frame clones and leaves out a portion. The table lists approximately 90,000 clones, roughly nine tenths of them singletons. The sample comprised peripheral blood. The source is a woman aged 65 to 85 with acute or convalescent COVID-19.

J is TRBJ2-6 and V is TRBV19, with D perhaps TRBD2 (6 bases). This CDR3 is 17 amino acids long. Germline V gives CDR1 LNHDA, CDR2 SQIVND (reference sequence). Trimming stripped 4 bases from V and 0 bases from J, with 13 bases between. The CDR3 is CASSSQGGGSGANVLTF. CDR3 sequence (DNA): TGTGCCAGTAGTAGCCAGGGAGGAGGCTCTGGGGCCAACGTCCTGACTTTC.

The V gene is TRBV18, the J gene TRBJ1-1; no firm D call. Germline CDR1 reads KGHSH; CDR2 reads LQKENI. This CDR3 comprises 14 residues. V was shortened by 4 bases and J by 5 bases, with 14 bases between the two germline ends. In DNA, the CDR3 is TGTGCCAGCTCACAACGTCGGGGAGAAACTGAAGCTTTCTTT. The encoded protein is CASSQRRGETEAFF.

The CDR3 DNA reads as TGTGCCAGCAGTTTATGGACTAGCGGGAGCACAGATACGCAGTATTTT. It yields the protein CASSLWTSGSTDTQYF. The chain recombines TRBV28 with TRBJ2-3, with 10 bases identical to TRBD2. Losses at the gene ends were 0 bases for V and 0 bases for J; bases not matched to a gene: 0. This CDR3 contains 16 residues. In germline, CDR1 is MDHEN, CDR2 SYDVKM.

V usage is TRBV18 and J usage is TRBJ1-5; a possible D gene is TRBD1 (5 bases). The germline V gene encodes CDR1 KGHSH and CDR2 LQKENI. Deletions cut 0 bases from V and 0 bases from J, with 9 bases between. The CDR3 runs 16 residues. The CDR3 reads CASSPPRTNSNQPQHF. The DNA for the CDR3 is TGTGCCAGCTCACCACCTAGGACAAATAGCAATCAGCCCCAGCATTTT.

V and J are TRBV30 and TRBJ2-4; D is possibly TRBD2 (5 bases). Germline CDR1 is GTSNPN and CDR2 is SVGIG (reference sequence). The ends were cut back, 0 bases at V and 0 bases at J, with 18 bases in the middle. CDR3 length equals 18 residues. In DNA, the CDR3 is TGTGCCTGGAGTGTCGTCGGGGTTGCGACGCGAGCCAAAAACATTCAGTACTTC. This gives the protein CAWSVVGVATRAKNIQYF.

The chain uses TRBV3-1 (or the pseudogene TRBV3-2) and TRBJ1-2; no clear D. The CDR3 is made up of 13 amino acids. CDR1 is LGHDT, CDR2 YNNKEL, per germline (reference sequence). Between the trimmed V and J ends, which lost 6 bases and 8 bases, there was a span of 16 bases. The CDR3 DNA is TGTGCCAGCAGGCGCGGAGAGAGCAAAGGCTACACCTTC. Amino acid sequence: CASRRGESKGYTF.

This clone was observed once. The V gene is TRBV19, the J gene TRBJ2-2, with D perhaps TRBD1 (6 bases). V lost 5 bases to trimming and J lost 4 bases, with 11 bases between them. There are 14 residues in the CDR3. The germline V gene has CDR1 LNHDA and CDR2 SQIVND (reference sequence). In DNA, the CDR3 is TGTGCCAGTAGTGCCAGGGGTAGCACCGGGGAGCTGTTTTTT. Translation: CASSARGSTGELFF. The entire variable domain, with the rest obtained from reference TRBV19 and TRBJ2-2, is as follows: DGGITQSPKYLFRKEGQNVTLSCEQNLNHDAMYWYRQDPGQGLRLIYYSQIVNDFQKGDIAEGYSVSREKKESFPLTVTSAQKNPTAFYLCASSARGSTGELFFGEGSRLTVL.

This clone appeared once. This chain connects TRBV6-7 to TRBJ2-3; 13 bases fit TRBD2. TRBV6-7 is labeled an ORF, and its function is uncertain. Unmatched junction bases numbered 9, after V lost 0 bases and J lost 6 bases. This CDR3 spans 18 amino acids. This chain's CDR3 is CASSYSPGTSGKDDTQYF. DNA for the CDR3: TGTGCCAGCAGTTACTCCCCCGGGACTAGCGGGAAAGATGATACGCAGTATTTT.

The genes are TRBV7-2 and TRBJ2-4; TRBD1 matches at 10 bases. V gave up 4 bases and J gave up 7 bases; unmatched junction bases: 10. Germline CDR1 SGHTA, CDR2 FQGNSA. The CDR3 loop spans 16 amino acids. For the CDR3, the DNA is TGTGCCAGCAGCTCTCGGGGTGGGGGACAGGGGAACATTCAGTACTTC. Its translation is CASSSRGGGQGNIQYF.

The chain joins TRBV18 to TRBJ1-6; tentative D call: TRBD1 (5 bases). The CDR3 has 15 residues. Germline CDR1 reads KGHSH; CDR2 reads LQKENI. V dropped 0 bases and J dropped 7 bases, with 10 bases sitting between them. CDR3: CASSPPNRGNSPLHF. CDR3 coding DNA: TGTGCCAGCTCACCACCGAATAGGGGCAATTCACCCCTCCACTTT. The full variable domain, in which reference TRBV18 and TRBJ1-6 provide the parts outside the CDR3, is NAGVMQNPRHLVRRRGQEARLRCSPMKGHSHVYWYRQLPEEGLKFMVYLQKENIIDESGMPKERFSAEFPKEGPSILRIQQVVRGDSAAYFCASSPPNRGNSPLHFGNGTRLTVT.

V and J are TRBV11-2 and TRBJ2-7; a weak D match, TRBD2 (6 bases). V was clipped by 0 bases and J by 0 bases, with 18 bases between them. The germline CDR1 and CDR2 sequences are SGHAT and FQNNGV. This CDR3 is 18 amino acids long. The CDR3 protein is CASSLDLASWGLSYEQYF. The CDR3 nucleotides read TGTGCCAGCAGCTTAGATTTGGCTAGTTGGGGACTCTCCTACGAGCAGTACTTC.

The chain joins TRBV19 to TRBJ1-2; tentatively, D is TRBD1 (6 bases). Trimming removed 2 bases at V and 2 bases at J, with 12 bases between. The CDR3 is 15 amino acids. The germline gives CDR1 LNHDA, CDR2 SQIVND (reference sequence). The CDR3 DNA reads as TGTGCCAGTAGTATAAGTCAGGGGTCCAACTATGGCTACACCTTC. Translated: CASSISQGSNYGYTF.

This rearrangement joins TRBV28 to TRBJ1-1; D ambiguous. The CDR3 length is 11 residues. CDR1 and CDR2 from the germline V gene are MDHEN and SYDVKM. Trimming shortened V by 6 bases and J by 9 bases, and 11 bases separated the two germline ends. The CDR3 here is CASRTDGKAFF. CDR3 nucleotides: TGTGCCAGCAGGACGGACGGGAAAGCTTTCTTT.

The chain employs TRBV18 and TRBJ1-6; 7 nucleotides line up with TRBD1. Germline V lookup: CDR1 KGHSH, CDR2 LQKENI. The CDR3 extends over 12 amino acids. With 6 bases clipped from V and 7 bases from J, the junction kept 0 bases outside the gene matches. CDR3 amino acids: CASSDRNSPLHF. CDR3 bases: TGTGCCAGCTCGGACAGGAATTCACCCCTCCACTTT.

A word on this clone: This likely came from a read error, as a far larger clone is one base away. V and J are TRBV6-2 or TRBV6-3 and TRBJ2-7; TRBD2 agrees at 11 bases. Germline assignment: CDR1 MNHEY and CDR2 SVGEGT. CDR3 length: 14 amino acids. With V trimmed by 6 bases and J by 3 bases, 4 bases remained unmatched. The CDR3 nucleotides read TGTGCCAGCAGCCCCGGGACTAGCGGCTACGAGCAGTACTTC. It translates to CASSPGTSGYEQYF.

V and J are TRBV19 and TRBJ2-3; 7 bases line up with TRBD1. Germline assignment: CDR1 LNHDA and CDR2 SQIVND (reference sequence). The CDR3 length is 15 residues. V lost 4 bases and J lost 2; bases outside the gene matches: 6. CDR3 DNA: TGTGCCAGTAGTACCCGGGACAGCCACACAGATACGCAGTATTTT. Its protein product is CASSTRDSHTDTQYF.